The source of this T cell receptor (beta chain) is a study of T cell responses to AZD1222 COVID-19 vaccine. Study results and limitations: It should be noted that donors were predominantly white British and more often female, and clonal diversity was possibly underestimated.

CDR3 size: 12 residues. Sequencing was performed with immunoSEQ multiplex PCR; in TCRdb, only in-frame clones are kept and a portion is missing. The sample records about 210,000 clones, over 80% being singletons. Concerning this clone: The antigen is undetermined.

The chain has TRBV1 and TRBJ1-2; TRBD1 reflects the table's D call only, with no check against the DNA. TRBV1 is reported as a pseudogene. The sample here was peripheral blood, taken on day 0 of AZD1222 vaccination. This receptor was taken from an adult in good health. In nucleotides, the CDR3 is TGCACCAGCTGGACAGGGTCGTCTGGCTACACCTTC. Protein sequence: CTSWTGSSGYTF.